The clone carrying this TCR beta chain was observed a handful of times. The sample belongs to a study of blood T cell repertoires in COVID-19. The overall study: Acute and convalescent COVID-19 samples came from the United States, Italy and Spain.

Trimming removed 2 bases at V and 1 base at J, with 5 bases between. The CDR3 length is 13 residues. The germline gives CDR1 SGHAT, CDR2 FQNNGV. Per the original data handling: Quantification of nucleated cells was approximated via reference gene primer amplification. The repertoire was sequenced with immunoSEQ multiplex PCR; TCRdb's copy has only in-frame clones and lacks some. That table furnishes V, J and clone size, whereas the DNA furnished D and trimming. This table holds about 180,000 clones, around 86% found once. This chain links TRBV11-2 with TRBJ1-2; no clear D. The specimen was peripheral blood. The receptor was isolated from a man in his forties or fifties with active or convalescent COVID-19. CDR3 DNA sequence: TGTGCCAGCAGCTTACAGGTTAACTATGGCTACACCTTC. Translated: CASSLQVNYGYTF.